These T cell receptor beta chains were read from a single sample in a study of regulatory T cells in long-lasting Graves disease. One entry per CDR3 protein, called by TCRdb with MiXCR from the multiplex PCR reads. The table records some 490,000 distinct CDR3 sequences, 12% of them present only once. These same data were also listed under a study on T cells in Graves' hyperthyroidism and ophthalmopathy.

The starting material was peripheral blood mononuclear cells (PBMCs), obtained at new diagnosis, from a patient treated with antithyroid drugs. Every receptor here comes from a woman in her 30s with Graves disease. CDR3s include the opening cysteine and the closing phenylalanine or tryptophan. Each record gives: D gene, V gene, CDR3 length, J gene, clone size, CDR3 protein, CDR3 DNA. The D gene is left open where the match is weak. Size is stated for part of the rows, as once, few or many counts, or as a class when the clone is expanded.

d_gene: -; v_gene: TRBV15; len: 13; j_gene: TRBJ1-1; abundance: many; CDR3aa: CATSGALRGKAFF; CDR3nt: TGTGCCACCAGCGGTGCACTCAGGGGTAAAGCTTTCTTT
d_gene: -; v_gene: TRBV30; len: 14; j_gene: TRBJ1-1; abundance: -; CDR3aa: CAWTGVSGNTEAFF; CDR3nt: TGTGCCTGGACAGGGGTGAGCGGGAACACTGAAGCTTTCTTT
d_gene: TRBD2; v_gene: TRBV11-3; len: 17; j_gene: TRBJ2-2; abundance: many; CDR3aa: CASSPRPGLAGTGELFF; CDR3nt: TGTGCCAGCAGCCCACGTCCGGGACTAGCGGGCACCGGGGAGCTGTTTTTT
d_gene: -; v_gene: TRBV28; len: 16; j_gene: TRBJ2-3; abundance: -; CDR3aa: CASSLYVPQGTDTQYF; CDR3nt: TGTGCCAGCAGTTTATACGTCCCTCAAGGAACAGATACGCAGTATTTT
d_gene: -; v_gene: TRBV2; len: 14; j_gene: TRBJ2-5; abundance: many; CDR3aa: CASSSGQLQETQYF; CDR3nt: TGTGCCAGCAGCTCCGGACAGCTACAAGAGACCCAGTACTTC
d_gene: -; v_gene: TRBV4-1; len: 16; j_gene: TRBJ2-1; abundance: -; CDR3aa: CASSQEGWTVINEQFF; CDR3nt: TGCGCCAGCAGCCAAGAGGGATGGACAGTGATCAATGAGCAGTTCTTC
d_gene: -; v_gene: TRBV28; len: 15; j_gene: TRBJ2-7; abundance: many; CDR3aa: CASSLVAGASYEQYF; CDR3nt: TGTGCCAGCAGTTTGGTGGCGGGGGCCTCCTACGAGCAGTACTTC
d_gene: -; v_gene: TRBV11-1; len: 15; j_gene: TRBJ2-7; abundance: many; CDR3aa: CASRFGTSGGYEQYF; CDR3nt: TGTGCCAGCAGGTTCGGGACCTCTGGGGGGTACGAGCAGTACTTC
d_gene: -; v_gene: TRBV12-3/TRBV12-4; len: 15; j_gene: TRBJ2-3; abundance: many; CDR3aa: CASSTSGEGTDTQYF; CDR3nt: -
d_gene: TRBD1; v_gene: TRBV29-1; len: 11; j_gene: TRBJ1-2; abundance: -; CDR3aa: CSVRQGYGYTF; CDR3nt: TGCAGCGTTAGACAGGGATATGGCTACACCTTC
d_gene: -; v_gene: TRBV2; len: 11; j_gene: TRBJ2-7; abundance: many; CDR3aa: CATGGGYEQYF; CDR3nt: TGTGCCACAGGAGGGGGATACGAGCAGTACTTC
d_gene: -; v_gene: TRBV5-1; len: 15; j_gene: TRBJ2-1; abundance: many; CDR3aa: CASSLEWGRYNEQFF; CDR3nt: TGCGCCAGCAGCTTGGAATGGGGGCGATACAATGAGCAGTTCTTC
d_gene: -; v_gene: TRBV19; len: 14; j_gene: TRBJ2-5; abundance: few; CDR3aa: CASSISLSQETQYF; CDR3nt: TGTGCCAGTAGTATATCACTGTCACAAGAGACCCAGTACTTC
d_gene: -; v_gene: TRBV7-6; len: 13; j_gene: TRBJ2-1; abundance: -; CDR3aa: CASSLGGWDEQFF; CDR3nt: TGTGCCAGCAGCTTAGGAGGGTGGGATGAGCAGTTCTTC
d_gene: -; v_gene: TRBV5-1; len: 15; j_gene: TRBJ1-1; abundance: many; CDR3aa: CASSLALGWVTEAFF; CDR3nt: TGCGCCAGCAGCTTGGCCCTGGGGTGGGTCACTGAAGCTTTCTTT
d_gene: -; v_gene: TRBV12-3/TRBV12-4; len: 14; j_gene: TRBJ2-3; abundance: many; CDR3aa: CASSFYGSTDTQYF; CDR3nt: TGTGCCAGCAGTTTCTACGGGAGCACAGATACGCAGTATTTT
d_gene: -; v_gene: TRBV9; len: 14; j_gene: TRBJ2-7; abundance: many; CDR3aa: CASSVAGAGYEQYF; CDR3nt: TGTGCCAGCAGCGTAGCTGGGGCAGGCTACGAGCAGTACTTC
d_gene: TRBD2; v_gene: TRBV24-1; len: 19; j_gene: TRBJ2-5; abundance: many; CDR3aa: CATSEPSGTSGRAEETQYF; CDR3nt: TGTGCCACCAGTGAGCCGTCCGGGACTAGCGGGAGGGCGGAAGAGACCCAGTACTTC
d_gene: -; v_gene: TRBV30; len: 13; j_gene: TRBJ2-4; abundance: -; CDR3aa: CAWSVRQGRTQYF; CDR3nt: TGTGCCTGGAGTGTACGGCAGGGGCGAACTCAGTACTTC
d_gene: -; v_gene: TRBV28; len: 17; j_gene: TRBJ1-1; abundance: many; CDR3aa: CATSPLIFGVRNTEAFF; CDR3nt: TGTGCCACCTCACCCCTAATTTTTGGGGTTCGGAACACTGAAGCTTTCTTT
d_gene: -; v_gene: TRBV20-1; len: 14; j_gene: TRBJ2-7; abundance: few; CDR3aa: CSAADGLGGYEQYF; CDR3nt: TGCAGTGCTGCCGACGGCTTGGGGGGCTACGAGCAGTACTTC
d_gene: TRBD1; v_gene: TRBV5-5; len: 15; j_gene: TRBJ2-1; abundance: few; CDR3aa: CASSQGQGGLDEQFF; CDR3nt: TGTGCCAGCAGCCAGGGACAGGGAGGTTTGGATGAGCAGTTCTTC
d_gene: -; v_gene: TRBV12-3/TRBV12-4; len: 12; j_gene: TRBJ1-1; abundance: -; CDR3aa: CASSPPGGGAFF; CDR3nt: TGTGCCAGCAGCCCACCGGGGGGGGGAGCTTTCTTT
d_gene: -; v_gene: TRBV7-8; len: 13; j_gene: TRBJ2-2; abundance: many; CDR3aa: CASRGSGTGELFF; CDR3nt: TGTGCCAGCAGGGGGTCGGGCACCGGGGAGCTGTTTTTT
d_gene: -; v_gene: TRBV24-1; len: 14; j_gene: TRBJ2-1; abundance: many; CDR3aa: CATSDTGYRPEQFF; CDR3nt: TGTGCCACCAGTGATACAGGGTATCGGCCTGAGCAGTTCTTC
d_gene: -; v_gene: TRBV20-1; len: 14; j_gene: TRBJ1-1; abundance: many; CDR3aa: CSARDGAPTSEAFF; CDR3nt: TGCAGTGCTAGGGACGGTGCACCAACGTCTGAAGCTTTCTTT
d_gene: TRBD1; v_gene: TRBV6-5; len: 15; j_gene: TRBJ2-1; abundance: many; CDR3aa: CASSYDRGRYNEQFF; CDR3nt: TGTGCCAGCAGTTACGACAGGGGAAGATACAATGAGCAGTTCTTC
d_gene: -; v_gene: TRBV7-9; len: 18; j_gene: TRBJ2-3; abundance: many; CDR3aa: CASSPGKGPEPQAETQYF; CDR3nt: TGTGCCAGCAGCCCCGGGAAGGGGCCAGAGCCGCAGGCGGAAACGCAGTATTTT
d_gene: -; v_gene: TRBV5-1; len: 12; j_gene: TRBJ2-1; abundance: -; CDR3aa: CASSFARTEQFF; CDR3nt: TGCGCCAGCAGTTTCGCACGTACTGAGCAGTTCTTC
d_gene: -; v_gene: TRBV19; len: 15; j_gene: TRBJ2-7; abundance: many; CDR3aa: CATQAGTNVIYEQYF; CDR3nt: TGTGCCACCCAGGCCGGGACAAATGTAATCTACGAGCAGTACTTC
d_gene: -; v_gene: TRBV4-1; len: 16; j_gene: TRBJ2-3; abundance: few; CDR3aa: CASSQDMKVGTDTQYF; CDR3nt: TGCGCCAGCAGCCAAGATATGAAGGTGGGCACAGATACGCAGTATTTT
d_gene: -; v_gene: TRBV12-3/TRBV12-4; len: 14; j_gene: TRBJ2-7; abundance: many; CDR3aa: CASTTMDGPYEQYF; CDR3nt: TGTGCCAGCACCACGATGGACGGACCCTACGAGCAGTACTTC
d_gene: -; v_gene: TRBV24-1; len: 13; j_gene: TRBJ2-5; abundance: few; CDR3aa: CATGAGRGETQYF; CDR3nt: TGTGCCACCGGGGCGGGCCGCGGGGAGACCCAGTACTTC
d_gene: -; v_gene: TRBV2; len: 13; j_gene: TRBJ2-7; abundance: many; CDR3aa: CASSEAGTYEQYF; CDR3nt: TGTGCCAGCAGTGAGGCCGGAACCTACGAGCAGTACTTC
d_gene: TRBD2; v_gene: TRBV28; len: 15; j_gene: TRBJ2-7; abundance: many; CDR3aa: CASSAPSGGRGEQYF; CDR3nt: TGTGCCAGCAGTGCCCCTTCGGGGGGTCGAGGGGAGCAGTACTTC
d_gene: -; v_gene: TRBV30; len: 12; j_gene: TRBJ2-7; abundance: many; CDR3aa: CAWSAPLYEQYF; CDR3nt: TGTGCCTGGAGTGCCCCCCTCTACGAGCAGTACTTC
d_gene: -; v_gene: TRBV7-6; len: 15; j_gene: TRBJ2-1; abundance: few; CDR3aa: CASRPLEYSYNEQFF; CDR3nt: TGTGCCAGCAGGCCTCTAGAGTACTCCTACAATGAGCAGTTCTTC
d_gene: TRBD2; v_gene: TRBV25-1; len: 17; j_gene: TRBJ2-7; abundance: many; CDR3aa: CASSESLILAGRGEQYF; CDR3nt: TGTGCCAGCAGTGAATCCTTAATTTTAGCGGGAAGGGGCGAGCAGTACTTC
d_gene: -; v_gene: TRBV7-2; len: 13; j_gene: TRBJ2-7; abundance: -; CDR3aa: CASSVGKIREQYF; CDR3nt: TGTGCCAGCAGTGTCGGGAAGATTCGCGAGCAGTACTTC
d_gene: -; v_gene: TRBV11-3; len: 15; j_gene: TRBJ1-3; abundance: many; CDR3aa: CASSPGGDRGNTIYF; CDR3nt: TGTGCCAGCAGCCCTGGGGGCGACCGTGGAAACACCATATATTTT
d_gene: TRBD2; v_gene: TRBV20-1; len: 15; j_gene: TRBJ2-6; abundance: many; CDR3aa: CSAWDYLSGANVLTF; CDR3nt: TGCAGTGCTTGGGACTATCTCTCTGGGGCCAACGTCCTGACTTTC
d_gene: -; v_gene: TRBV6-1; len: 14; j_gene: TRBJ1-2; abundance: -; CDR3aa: CASSDRVGNYGYTF; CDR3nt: TGTGCCAGCAGTGACAGGGTGGGGAACTATGGCTACACCTTC